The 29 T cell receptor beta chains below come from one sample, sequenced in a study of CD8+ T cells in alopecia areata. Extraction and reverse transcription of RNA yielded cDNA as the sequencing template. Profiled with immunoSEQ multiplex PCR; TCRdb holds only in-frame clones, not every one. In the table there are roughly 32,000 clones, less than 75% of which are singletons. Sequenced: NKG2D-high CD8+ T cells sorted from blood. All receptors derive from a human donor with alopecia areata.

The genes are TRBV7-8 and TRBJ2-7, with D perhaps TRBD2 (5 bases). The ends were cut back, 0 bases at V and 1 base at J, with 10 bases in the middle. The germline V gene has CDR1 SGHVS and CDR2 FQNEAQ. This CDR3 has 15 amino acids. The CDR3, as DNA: TGTGCCAGCAGCTTAGCCCTAGCTTCTTCCTACGAGCAGTACTTC. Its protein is CASSLALASSYEQYF. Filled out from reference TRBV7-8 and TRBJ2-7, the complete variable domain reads GAGVSQSPRYKVAKRGQDVALRCDPISGHVSLFWYQQALGQGPEFLTYFQNEAQLDKSGLPSDRFFAERPEGSVSTLKIQRTQQEDSAVYLCASSLALASSYEQYFGPGTRLTVT.

CDR3 coding DNA: TGTGCCAGCAGCGCCGATACAGGGGGGACCTCCCTCGAGCAGTACTTC. Translation gives CASSADTGGTSLEQYF. The chain has TRBV9 and TRBJ2-7; 8 bases are a match to TRBD1. The CDR3 sequence is 16 residues long. Looked up from germline, CDR1 is SGDLS and CDR2 is YYNGEE. The junction had 14 bases not matched to a gene; V was cut back by 3 bases and J by 6 bases.

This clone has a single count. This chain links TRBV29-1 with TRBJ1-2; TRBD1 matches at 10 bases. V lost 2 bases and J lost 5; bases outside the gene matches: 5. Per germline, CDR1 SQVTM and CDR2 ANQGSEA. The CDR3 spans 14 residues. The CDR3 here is CSVESTGGRYGYTF. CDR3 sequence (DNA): TGCAGCGTTGAATCGACAGGGGGCAGGTATGGCTACACCTTC.

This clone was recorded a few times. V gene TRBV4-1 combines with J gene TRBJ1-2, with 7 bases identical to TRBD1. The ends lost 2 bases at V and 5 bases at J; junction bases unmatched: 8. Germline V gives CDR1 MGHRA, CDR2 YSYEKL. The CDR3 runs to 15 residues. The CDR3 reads CASSQPGTELYGYTF. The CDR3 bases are TGCGCCAGCAGCCAACCCGGGACAGAGCTATATGGCTACACCTTC.

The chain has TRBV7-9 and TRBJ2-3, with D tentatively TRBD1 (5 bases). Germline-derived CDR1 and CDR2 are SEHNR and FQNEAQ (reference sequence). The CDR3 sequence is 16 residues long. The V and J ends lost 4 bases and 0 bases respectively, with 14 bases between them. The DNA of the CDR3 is TGTGCCAGCAGCTCCCCGCACAGGTTTAGCACAGATACGCAGTATTTT. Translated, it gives CASSSPHRFSTDTQYF.

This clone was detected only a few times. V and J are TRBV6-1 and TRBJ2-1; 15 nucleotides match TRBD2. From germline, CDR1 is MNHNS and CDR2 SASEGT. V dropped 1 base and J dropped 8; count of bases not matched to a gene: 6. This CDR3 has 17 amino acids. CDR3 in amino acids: CASSEEGLAGGIDEQFF. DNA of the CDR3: TGTGCCAGCAGTGAAGAGGGACTAGCGGGGGGAATAGATGAGCAGTTCTTC.

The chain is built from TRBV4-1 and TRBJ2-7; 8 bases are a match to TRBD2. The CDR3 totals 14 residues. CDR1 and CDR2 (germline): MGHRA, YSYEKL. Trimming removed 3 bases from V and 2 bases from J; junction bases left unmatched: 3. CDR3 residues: CASSQTSVTYEQYF. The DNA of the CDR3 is TGCGCCAGCAGCCAGACTAGCGTTACCTACGAGCAGTACTTC.

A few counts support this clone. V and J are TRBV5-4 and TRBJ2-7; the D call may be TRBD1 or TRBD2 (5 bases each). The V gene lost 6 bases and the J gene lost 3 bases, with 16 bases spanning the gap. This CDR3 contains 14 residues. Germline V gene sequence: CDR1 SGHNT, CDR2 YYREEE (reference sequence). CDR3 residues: CASNSRTLDYEQYF. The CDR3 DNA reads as TGTGCCAGCAACTCGAGGACACTAGACTACGAGCAGTACTTC. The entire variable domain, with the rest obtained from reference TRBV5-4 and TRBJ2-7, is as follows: ETGVTQSPTHLIKTRGQQVTLRCSSQSGHNTVSWYQQALGQGPQFIFQYYREEENGRGNFPPRFSGLQFPNYSSELNVNALELDDSALYLCASNSRTLDYEQYFGPGTRLTVT.

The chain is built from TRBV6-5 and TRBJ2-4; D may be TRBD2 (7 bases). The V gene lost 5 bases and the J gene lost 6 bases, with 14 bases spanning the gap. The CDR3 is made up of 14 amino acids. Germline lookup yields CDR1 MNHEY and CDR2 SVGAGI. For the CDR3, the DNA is TGTGCCAGCAGTCGACCCGGGGGGCTAAACATTCAGTACTTC. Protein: CASSRPGGLNIQYF.

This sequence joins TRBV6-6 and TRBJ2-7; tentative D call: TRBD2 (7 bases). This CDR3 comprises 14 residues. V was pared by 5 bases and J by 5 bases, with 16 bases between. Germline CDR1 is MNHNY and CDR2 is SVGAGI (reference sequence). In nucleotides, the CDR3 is TGTGCCAGCAGTAGTGGCGGGGGCGTCGACGAGCAGTACTTC. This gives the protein CASSSGGGVDEQYF.

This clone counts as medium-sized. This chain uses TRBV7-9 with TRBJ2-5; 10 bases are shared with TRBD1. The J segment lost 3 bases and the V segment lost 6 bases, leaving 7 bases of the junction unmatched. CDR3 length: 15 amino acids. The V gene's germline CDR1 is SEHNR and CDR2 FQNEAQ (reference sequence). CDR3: CASRPGTGEEETQYF. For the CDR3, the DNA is TGTGCCAGCAGACCGGGGACAGGGGAGGAAGAGACCCAGTACTTC.

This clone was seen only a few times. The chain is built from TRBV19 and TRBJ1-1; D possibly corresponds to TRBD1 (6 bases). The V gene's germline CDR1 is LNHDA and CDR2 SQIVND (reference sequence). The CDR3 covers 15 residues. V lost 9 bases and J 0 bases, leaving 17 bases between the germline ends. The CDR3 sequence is CASPPGAEMNTEAFF. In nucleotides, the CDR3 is TGTGCCAGCCCCCCAGGGGCGGAGATGAACACTGAAGCTTTCTTT.

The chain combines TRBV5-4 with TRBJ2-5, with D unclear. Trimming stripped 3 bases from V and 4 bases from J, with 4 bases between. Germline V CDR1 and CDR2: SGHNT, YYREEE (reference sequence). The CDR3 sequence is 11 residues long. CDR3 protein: CASSWGETQYF. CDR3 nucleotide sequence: TGTGCCAGCAGCTGGGGAGAGACCCAGTACTTC.

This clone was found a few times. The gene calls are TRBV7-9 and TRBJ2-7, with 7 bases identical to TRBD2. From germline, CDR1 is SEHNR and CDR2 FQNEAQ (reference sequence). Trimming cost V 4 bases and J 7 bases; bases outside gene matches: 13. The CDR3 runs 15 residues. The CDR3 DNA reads TGTGCCAGCAGCTCCGGTCTAGCGGAGAGGAGGGAGCAGTACTTC. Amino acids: CASSSGLAERREQYF.

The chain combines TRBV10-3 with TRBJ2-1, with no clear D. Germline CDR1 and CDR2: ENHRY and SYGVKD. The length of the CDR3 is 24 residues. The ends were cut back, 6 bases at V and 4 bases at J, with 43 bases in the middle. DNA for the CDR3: TGTGCCATCAGCGAGAAGAGCCCAGAGTGGGCTCGACCGACCGGTAAAAGGGTGTACAATGAGCAGTTCTTC. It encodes CAISEKSPEWARPTGKRVYNEQFF.

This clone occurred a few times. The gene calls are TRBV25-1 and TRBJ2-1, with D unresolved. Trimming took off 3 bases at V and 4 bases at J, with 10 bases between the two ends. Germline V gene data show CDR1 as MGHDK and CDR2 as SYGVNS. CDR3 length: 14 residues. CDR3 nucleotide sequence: TGTGCCAGCAGTGATTTCGAAGATTACAATGAGCAGTTCTTC. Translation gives CASSDFEDYNEQFF. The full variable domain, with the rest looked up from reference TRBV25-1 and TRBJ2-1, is EADIYQTPRYLVIGTGKKITLECSQTMGHDKMYWYQQDPGMELHLIHYSYGVNSTEKGDLSSESTVSRIRTEHFPLTLESARPSHTSQYLCASSDFEDYNEQFFGPGTRLTVL.

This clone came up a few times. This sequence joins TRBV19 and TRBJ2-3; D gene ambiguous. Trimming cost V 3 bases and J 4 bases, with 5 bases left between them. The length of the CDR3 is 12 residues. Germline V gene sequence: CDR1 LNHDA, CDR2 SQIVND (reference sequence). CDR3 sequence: CASSIHPDTQYF. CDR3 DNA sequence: TGTGCCAGTAGTATCCACCCAGATACGCAGTATTTT.

CDR3 nucleotide sequence: TGTGCCAGCAGCACGAGGCAGACCCAGTACTTC. This encodes CASSTRQTQYF. The chain links TRBV11-2 to TRBJ2-5; the D is unclear. From germline, CDR1 is SGHAT and CDR2 FQNNGV. The CDR3 runs 11 residues. The germline V and J ends were trimmed by 5 bases and 6 bases, with 7 bases remaining between them.

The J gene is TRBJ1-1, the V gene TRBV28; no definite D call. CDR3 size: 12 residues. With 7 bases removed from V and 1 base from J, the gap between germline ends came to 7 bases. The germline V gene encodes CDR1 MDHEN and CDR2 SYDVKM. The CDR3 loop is CASIGGNTEAFF. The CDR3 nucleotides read TGTGCCAGCATAGGAGGGAACACTGAAGCTTTCTTT.

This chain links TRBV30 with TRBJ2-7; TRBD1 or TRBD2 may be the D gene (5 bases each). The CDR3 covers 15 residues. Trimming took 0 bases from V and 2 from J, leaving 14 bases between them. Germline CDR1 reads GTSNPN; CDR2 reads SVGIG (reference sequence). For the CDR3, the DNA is TGTGCCTGGAGTGTACTCGGGGCGGCCACCTACGAGCAGTACTTC. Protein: CAWSVLGAATYEQYF.

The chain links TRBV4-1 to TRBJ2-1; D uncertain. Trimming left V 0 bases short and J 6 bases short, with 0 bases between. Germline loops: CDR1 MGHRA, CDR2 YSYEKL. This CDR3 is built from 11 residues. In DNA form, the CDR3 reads TGCGCCAGCAGCCAAGACAATGAGCAGTTCTTC. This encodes CASSQDNEQFF.

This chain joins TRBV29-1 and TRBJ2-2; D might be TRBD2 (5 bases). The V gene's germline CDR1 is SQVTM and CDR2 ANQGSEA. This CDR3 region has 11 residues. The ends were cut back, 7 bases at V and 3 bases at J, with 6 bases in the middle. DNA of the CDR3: TGCAGCGGGACTTACACCGGGGAGCTGTTTTTT. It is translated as CSGTYTGELFF.

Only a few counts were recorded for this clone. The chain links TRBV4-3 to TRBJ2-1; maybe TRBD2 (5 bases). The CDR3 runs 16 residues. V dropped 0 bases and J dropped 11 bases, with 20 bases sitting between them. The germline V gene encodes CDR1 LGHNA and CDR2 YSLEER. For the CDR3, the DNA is TGCGCCAGCAGCCAAGATTTTTTAGCCGCCCTAGCTAAGCAGTTCTTC. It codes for CASSQDFLAALAKQFF.

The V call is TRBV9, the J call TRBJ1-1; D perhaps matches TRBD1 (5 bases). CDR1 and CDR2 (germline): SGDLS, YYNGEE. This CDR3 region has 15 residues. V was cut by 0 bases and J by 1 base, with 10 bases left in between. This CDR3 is CASSVGIGANTEAFF. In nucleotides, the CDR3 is TGTGCCAGCAGCGTAGGGATTGGGGCGAACACTGAAGCTTTCTTT. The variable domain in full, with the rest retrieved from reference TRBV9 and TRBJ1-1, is DSGVTQTPKHLITATGQRVTLRCSPRSGDLSVYWYQQSLDQGLQFLIQYYNGEERAKGNILERFSAQQFPDLHSELNLSSLELGDSALYFCASSVGIGANTEAFFGQGTRLTVV.

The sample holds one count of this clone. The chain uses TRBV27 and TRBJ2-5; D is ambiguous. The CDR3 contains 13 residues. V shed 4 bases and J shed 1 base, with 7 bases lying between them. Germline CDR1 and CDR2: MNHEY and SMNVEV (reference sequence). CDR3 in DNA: TGTGCCAGCAGTTCCCTGATCCAAGAGACCCAGTACTTC. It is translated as CASSSLIQETQYF.

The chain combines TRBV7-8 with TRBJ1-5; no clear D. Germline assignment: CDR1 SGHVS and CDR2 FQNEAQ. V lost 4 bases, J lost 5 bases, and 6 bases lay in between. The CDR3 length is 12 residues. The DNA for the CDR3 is TGTGCCAGCAGCTGGGGAGATCAGCCCCAGCATTTT. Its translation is CASSWGDQPQHF.

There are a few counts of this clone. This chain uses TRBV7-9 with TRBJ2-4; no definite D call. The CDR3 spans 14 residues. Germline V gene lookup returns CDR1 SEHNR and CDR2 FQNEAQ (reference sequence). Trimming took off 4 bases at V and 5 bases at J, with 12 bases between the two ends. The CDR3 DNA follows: TGTGCCAGCAGCTCAAAATTGCAAGAAAACATTCAGTACTTC. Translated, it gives CASSSKLQENIQYF. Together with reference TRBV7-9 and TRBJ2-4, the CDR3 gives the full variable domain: DTGVSQNPRHKITKRGQNVTFRCDPISEHNRLYWYRQTLGQGPEFLTYFQNEAQLEKSRLLSDRFSAERPKGSFSTLEIQRTEQGDSAMYLCASSSKLQENIQYFGAGTRLSVL.

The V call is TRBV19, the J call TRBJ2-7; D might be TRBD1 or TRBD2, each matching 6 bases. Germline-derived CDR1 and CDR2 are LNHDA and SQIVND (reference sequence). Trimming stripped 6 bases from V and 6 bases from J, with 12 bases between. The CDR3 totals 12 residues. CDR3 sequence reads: CASSTGAGEQYF. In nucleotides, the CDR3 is TGTGCCAGTAGCACGGGGGCAGGCGAGCAGTACTTC.

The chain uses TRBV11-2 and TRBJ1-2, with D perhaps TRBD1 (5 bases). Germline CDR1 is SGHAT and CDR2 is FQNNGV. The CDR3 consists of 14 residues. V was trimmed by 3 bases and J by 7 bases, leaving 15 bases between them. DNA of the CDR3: TGTGCCAGCAGCTTGGCTCCGTCAGGGCCTGGCTACACCTTC. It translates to CASSLAPSGPGYTF.